This paragraph reports one TCR beta chain. Its antigen remains unknown. The assay was immunoSEQ multiplex PCR, and TCRdb's table has in-frame clones only and misses some. Of about 73,000 clones in the sample, about four fifths were seen once. V lost 4 bases and J lost 2, with 16 bases in between. Germline V gene data show CDR1 as SGHRS and CDR2 as YFSETQ. The CDR3 extends over 16 amino acids. This entry is derived from a study of T cell repertoires and HLA-DP antigens. Study background: Donors were two male and one female, aged 18-to-29 to 60-to-69.

The receptor's source is a man in his 60s in good health and CMV-seronegative. Material for sequencing was CD4+ T cells from PBMCs. The chain links TRBV5-1 to TRBJ1-5; D is uncertain. This CDR3 reads CASSPRPSGGNQPQHF. In nucleotides, the CDR3 is TGCGCCAGCAGCCCCCGCCCGTCCGGTGGCAATCAGCCCCAGCATTTT.